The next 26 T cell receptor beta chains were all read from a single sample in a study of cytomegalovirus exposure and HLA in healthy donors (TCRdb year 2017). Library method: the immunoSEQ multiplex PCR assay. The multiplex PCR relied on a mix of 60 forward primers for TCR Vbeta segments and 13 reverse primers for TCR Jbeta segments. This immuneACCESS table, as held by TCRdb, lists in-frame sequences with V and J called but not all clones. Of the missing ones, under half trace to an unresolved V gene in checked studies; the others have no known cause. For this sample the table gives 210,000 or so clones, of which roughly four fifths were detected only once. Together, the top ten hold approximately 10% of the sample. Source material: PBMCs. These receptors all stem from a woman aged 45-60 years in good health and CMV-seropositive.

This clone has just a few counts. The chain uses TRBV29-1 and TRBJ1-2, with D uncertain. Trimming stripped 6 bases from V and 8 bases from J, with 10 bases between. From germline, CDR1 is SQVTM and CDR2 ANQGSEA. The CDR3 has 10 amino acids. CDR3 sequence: CSVQQVGYTF. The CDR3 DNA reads TGCAGCGTGCAGCAGGTCGGCTACACCTTC.

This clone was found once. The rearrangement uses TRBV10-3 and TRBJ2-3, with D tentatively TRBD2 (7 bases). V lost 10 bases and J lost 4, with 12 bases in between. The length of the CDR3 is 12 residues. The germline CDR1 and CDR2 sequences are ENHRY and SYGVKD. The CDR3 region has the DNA TGTGCCACCGAGGGGGGGCCAGATACGCAGTATTTT. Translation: CATEGGPDTQYF.

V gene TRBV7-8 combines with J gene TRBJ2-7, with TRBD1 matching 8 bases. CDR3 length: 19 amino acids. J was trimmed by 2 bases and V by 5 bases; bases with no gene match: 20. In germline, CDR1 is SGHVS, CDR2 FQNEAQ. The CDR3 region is CASSRSGGAFGPRTYEQYF. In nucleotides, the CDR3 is TGTGCCAGCAGCCGGTCAGGGGGCGCATTCGGGCCTAGGACCTACGAGCAGTACTTC.

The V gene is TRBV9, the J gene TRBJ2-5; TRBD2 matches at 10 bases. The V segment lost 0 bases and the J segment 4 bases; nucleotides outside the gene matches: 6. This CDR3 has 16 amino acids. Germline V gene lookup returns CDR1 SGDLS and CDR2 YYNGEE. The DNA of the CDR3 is TGTGCCAGCAGCGTAGCAAGCGGGGGGGCCTTAGAGACCCAGTACTTC. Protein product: CASSVASGGALETQYF.

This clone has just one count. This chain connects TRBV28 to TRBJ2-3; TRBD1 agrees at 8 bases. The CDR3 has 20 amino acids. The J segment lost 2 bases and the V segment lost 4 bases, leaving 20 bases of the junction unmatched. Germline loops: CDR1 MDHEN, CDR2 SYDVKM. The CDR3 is CASSSAGGKMIFTHTDTQYF. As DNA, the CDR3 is TGTGCCAGCAGTTCAGCAGGGGGCAAGATGATTTTCACACACACAGATACGCAGTATTTT.

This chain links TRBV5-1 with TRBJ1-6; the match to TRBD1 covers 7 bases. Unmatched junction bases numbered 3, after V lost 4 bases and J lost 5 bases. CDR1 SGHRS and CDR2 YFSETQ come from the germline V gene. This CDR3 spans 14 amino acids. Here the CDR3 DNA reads TGCGCCAGCAGCCGGGACAGCGATAATTCACCCCTCCACTTT. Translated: CASSRDSDNSPLHF.

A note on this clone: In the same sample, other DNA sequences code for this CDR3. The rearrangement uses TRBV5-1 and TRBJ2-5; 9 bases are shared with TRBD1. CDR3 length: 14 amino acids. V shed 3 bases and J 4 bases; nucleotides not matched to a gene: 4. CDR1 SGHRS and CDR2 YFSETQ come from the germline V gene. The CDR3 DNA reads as TGCGCCAGCAGCTGGACAGGGGTGGGAGAGACCCAGTACTTC. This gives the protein CASSWTGVGETQYF. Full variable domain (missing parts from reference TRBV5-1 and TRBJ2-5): KAGVTQTPRYLIKTRGQQVTLSCSPISGHRSVSWYQQTPGQGLQFLFEYFSETQRNKGNFPGRFSGRQFSNSRSEMNVSTLELGDSALYLCASSWTGVGETQYFGPGTRLLVL.

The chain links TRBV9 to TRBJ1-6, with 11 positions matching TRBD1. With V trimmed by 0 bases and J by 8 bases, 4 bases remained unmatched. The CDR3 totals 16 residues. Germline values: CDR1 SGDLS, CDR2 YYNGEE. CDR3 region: CASSVGPGQGDSPLHF. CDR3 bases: TGTGCCAGCAGCGTAGGACCGGGACAGGGGGATTCACCCCTCCACTTT.

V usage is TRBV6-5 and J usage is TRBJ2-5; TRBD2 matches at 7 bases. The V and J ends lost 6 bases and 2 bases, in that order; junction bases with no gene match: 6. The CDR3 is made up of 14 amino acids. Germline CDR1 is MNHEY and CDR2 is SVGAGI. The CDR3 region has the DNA TGTGCCAGCAGAATAGCGGGTCAACAAGAGACCCAGTACTTC. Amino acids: CASRIAGQQETQYF.

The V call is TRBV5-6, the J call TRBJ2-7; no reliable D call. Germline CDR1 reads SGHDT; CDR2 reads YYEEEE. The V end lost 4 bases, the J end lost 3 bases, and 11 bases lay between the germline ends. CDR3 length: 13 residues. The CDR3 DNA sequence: TGTGCCAGCAGCCCCGAGACGGGCTACGAGCAGTACTTC. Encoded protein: CASSPETGYEQYF.

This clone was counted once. CDR3: CASSVAGGDTEAFF. CDR3 in DNA: TGTGCCAGCAGCGTAGCTGGGGGGGATACTGAAGCTTTCTTT. The gene calls are TRBV9 and TRBJ1-1; a weak D match, TRBD1 (5 bases). The CDR3 spans 14 residues. V shed 0 bases and J shed 5 bases, with 11 bases lying between them. Germline CDR1 SGDLS, CDR2 YYNGEE.

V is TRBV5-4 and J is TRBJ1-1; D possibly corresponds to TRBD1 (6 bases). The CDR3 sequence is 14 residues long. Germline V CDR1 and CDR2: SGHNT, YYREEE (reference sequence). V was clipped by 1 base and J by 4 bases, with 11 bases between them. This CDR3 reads CASSLWGRFTEAFF. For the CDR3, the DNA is TGTGCCAGCAGCTTGTGGGGGCGATTCACTGAAGCTTTCTTT.

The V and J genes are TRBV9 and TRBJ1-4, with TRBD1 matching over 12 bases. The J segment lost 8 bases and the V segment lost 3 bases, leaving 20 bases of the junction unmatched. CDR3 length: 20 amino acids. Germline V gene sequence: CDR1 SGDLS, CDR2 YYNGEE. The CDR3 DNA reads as TGTGCCAGCAGCGAGGGGGACAGGGGGCATTTCGTGGTGGTCTGGGAAAAACTGTTTTTT. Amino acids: CASSEGDRGHFVVVWEKLFF. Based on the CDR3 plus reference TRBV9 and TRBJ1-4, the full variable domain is DSGVTQTPKHLITATGQRVTLRCSPRSGDLSVYWYQQSLDQGLQFLIQYYNGEERAKGNILERFSAQQFPDLHSELNLSSLELGDSALYFCASSEGDRGHFVVVWEKLFFGSGTQLSVL.

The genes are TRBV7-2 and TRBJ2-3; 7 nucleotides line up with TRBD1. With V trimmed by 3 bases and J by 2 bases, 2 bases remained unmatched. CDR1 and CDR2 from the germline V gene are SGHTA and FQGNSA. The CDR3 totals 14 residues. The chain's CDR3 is CASSLGQTTDTQYF. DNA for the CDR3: TGTGCCAGCAGCTTGGGACAGACCACAGATACGCAGTATTTT.

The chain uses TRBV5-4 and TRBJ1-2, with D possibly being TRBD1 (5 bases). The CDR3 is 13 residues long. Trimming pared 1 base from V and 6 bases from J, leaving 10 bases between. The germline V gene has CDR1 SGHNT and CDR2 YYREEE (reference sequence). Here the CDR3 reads CASSLSGGDGYTF. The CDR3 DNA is TGTGCCAGCAGCTTGAGTGGGGGGGATGGCTACACCTTC.

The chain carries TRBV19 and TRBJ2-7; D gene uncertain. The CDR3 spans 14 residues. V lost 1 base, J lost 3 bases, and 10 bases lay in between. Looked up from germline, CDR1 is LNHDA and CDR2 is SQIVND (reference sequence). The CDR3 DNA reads TGTGCCAGTAGTATAGCCGAAAGAGACTACGAGCAGTACTTC. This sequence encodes CASSIAERDYEQYF.

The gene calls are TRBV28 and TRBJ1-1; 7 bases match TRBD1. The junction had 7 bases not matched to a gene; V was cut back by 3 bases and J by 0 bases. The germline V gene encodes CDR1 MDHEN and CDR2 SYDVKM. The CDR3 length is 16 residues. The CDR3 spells CASSLMPGQMNTEAFF. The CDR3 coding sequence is TGTGCCAGCAGTTTGATGCCGGGACAGATGAACACTGAAGCTTTCTTT.

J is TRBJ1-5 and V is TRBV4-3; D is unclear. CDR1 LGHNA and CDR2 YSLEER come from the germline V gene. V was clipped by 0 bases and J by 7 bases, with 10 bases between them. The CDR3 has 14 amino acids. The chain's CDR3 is CASSQDLAGQPQHF. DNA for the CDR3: TGCGCCAGCAGCCAAGATCTAGCGGGGCAGCCCCAGCATTTT.

Written as DNA, the CDR3 is TGTGCCAGCCCCCCCGGGACAGGTAAATACACTGAAGCTTTCTTT. It specifies CASPPGTGKYTEAFF. The chain is built from TRBV28 and TRBJ1-1; TRBD1 agrees at 8 bases. The CDR3 runs 15 residues. Losses at the gene ends were 8 bases for V and 3 bases for J; bases not matched to a gene: 11. Per the germline V gene, CDR1 is MDHEN and CDR2 is SYDVKM. Supplemented by reference TRBV28 and TRBJ1-1, the full variable domain reads DVKVTQSSRYLVKRTGEKVFLECVQDMDHENMFWYRQDPGLGLRLIYFSYDVKMKEKGDIPEGYSVSREKKERFSLILESASTNQTSMYLCASPPGTGKYTEAFFGQGTRLTVV.

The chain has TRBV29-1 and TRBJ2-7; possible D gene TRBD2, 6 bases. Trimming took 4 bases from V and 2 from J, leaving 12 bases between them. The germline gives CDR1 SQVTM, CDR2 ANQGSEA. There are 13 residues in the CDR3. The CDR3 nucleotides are TGCAGCGTTGTGACTAGTTCCACCTACGAGCAGTACTTC. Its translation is CSVVTSSTYEQYF.

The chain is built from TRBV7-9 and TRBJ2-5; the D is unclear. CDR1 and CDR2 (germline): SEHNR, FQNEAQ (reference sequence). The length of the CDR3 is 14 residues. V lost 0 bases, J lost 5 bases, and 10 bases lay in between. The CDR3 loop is CASSLAQIMETQYF. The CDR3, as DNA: TGTGCCAGCAGCTTAGCACAGATAATGGAGACCCAGTACTTC.

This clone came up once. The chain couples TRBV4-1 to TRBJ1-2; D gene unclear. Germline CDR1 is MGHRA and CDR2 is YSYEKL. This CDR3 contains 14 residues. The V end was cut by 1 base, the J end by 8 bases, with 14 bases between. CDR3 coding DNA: TGCGCCAGCAGCCAAGCTTCCACTCGGGGAGGCTACACCTTC. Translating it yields CASSQASTRGGYTF.

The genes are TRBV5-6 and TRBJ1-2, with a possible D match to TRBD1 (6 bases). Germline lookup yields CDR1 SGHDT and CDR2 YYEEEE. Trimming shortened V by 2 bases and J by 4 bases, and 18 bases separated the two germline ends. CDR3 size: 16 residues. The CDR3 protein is CASSFKDRVFSYGYTF. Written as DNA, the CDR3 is TGTGCCAGCAGCTTTAAGGACAGAGTTTTCTCCTATGGCTACACCTTC.

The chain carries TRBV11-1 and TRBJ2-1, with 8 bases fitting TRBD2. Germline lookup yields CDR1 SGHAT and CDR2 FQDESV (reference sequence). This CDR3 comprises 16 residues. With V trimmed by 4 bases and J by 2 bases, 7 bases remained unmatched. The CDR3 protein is CASSSGGEGAYNEQFF. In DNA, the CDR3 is TGTGCCAGCAGCTCCGGGGGGGAAGGGGCCTACAATGAGCAGTTCTTC.

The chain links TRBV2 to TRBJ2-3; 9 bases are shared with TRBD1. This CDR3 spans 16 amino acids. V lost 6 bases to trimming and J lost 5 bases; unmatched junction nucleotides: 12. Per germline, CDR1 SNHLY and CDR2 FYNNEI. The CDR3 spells CASRNNPGTGQDTQYF. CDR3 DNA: TGTGCCAGCAGAAATAATCCCGGGACAGGGCAAGATACGCAGTATTTT.

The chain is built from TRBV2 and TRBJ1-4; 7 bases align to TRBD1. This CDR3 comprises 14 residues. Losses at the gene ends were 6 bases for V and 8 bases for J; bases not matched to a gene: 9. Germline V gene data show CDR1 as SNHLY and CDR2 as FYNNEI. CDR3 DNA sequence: TGTGCCAGCAGCGCGGGACAGCCTGGGGAAAAACTGTTTTTT. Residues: CASSAGQPGEKLFF.